A single sample is the source of the 9 T cell receptor beta chains below, sequenced in a study of cytomegalovirus exposure and HLA in healthy donors. Amplification used 60 Vbeta primers and 13 Jbeta primers. The protocol was immunoSEQ multiplex PCR, while the TCRdb copy is restricted to in-frame clones and leaves out a portion. In the table there are some 150,000 clones, over 70% of which are singletons. The specimen sequenced was PBMCs. These receptors were taken from a woman in her forties in good health and CMV-seropositive.

For the CDR3, the DNA is TGTGCCAGCAGCCAAAACAGGGGGCTGCTCGGCACTGAAGCTTTCTTT. This sequence encodes CASSQNRGLLGTEAFF. The rearrangement links TRBV14 to TRBJ1-1, with 9 bases lining up with TRBD1. Germline V CDR1 and CDR2: SGHDN, FVKESK. V was clipped by 2 bases and J by 4 bases; unmatched bases: 8. This CDR3 comprises 16 residues.

The V and J genes are TRBV5-6 and TRBJ2-7; D is possibly TRBD1 (5 bases). CDR1 is SGHDT, CDR2 YYEEEE, per germline. There are 15 residues in the CDR3. Between the trimmed V and J ends, which lost 2 bases and 2 bases, there was a span of 14 bases. CDR3 region: CASSFFQGTAYEQYF. CDR3 in DNA: TGTGCCAGCAGCTTCTTTCAGGGAACAGCCTACGAGCAGTACTTC.

This chain connects TRBV6-5 to TRBJ2-3; D is uncertain. Trimming stripped 0 bases from V and 3 bases from J, with 4 bases between. The CDR3 runs 13 residues. The germline V gene encodes CDR1 MNHEY and CDR2 SVGAGI. The CDR3 sequence: CASSYSHTDTQYF. As DNA, the CDR3 is TGTGCCAGCAGTTACTCCCATACAGATACGCAGTATTTT.

The J gene is TRBJ2-1, the V gene TRBV7-3, with 9 bases aligning to TRBD2. The V gene end was trimmed by 1 base and the J gene end by 4 bases; junction bases not matched to a gene: 5. Germline V gene lookup returns CDR1 SGHTA and CDR2 FQGTGA. CDR3 length: 16 residues. The chain's CDR3 is CASSLKGGGAYNEQFF. In nucleotides, the CDR3 is TGTGCCAGCAGCTTAAAGGGCGGGGGGGCTTACAATGAGCAGTTCTTC.

The chain recombines TRBV20-1 with TRBJ2-1; the match to TRBD1 covers 7 bases. Germline V gene lookup returns CDR1 DFQATT and CDR2 SNEGSKA (reference sequence). V lost 3 bases, J lost 8 bases, and 1 base stayed unmatched. The CDR3 is made up of 11 amino acids. The CDR3 sequence is CSASDRDEQFF. DNA for the CDR3: TGCAGTGCTAGCGACAGGGATGAGCAGTTCTTC.

This chain joins TRBV5-1 and TRBJ2-5; 10 positions agree with TRBD2. The CDR3 covers 16 residues. The V gene end was trimmed by 4 bases and the J gene end by 2 bases; junction bases not matched to a gene: 8. The germline V gene encodes CDR1 SGHRS and CDR2 YFSETQ. CDR3 in amino acids: CASSAGTSVPQETQYF. The CDR3 bases are TGCGCCAGCAGCGCCGGGACTAGCGTTCCACAAGAGACCCAGTACTTC.

This chain joins TRBV5-1 and TRBJ1-6, with D possibly matching TRBD1 (6 bases). Trimming removed 5 bases at V and 3 bases at J, with 12 bases between. CDR3 length: 15 residues. CDR1 and CDR2 (germline): SGHRS, YFSETQ. For the CDR3, the DNA is TGCGCCAGCAGGACCGGACAGATCTATAATTCACCCCTCCACTTT. As protein: CASRTGQIYNSPLHF.

The chain carries TRBV28 and TRBJ2-7; D gene ambiguous. The V gene lost 8 bases and the J gene lost 2 bases, with 13 bases spanning the gap. The CDR3 covers 13 residues. CDR1 and CDR2 from the germline V gene are MDHEN and SYDVKM. CDR3 amino acids: CASGPDGPYEQYF. In DNA form, the CDR3 reads TGTGCCAGCGGGCCCGACGGCCCCTACGAGCAGTACTTC.

This rearrangement joins TRBV19 to TRBJ2-3, with a weak D call TRBD2 (6 bases). The ends were cut back, 10 bases at V and 2 bases at J, with 19 bases in the middle. Germline V gives CDR1 LNHDA, CDR2 SQIVND (reference sequence). The CDR3 contains 15 residues. The CDR3 loop reads CATSWGLLNTDTQYF. The CDR3, as DNA: TGTGCCACTAGCTGGGGACTCCTAAACACAGATACGCAGTATTTT.